This T cell receptor beta chain was found in a study of identical twins. V was trimmed by 9 bases and J by 4 bases, leaving 16 bases between them. CDR1 is SEHNR, CDR2 FQNEAQ, per germline (reference sequence). There are 14 residues in the CDR3. The study's findings and limits: Low generation-probability sequences were in excess among twin-shared out-of-frame alpha sequences.

Comments on this clonotype: The antigen is unknown.

TCRdb ran MiXCR on the 5' RACE reads and lists one entry per CDR3 protein. The repertoire holds roughly 540,000 distinct CDR3 sequences, with roughly a fifth as singletons. The same sample was also studied in work on T cells expressing NK-cell markers. That study reports: Serological testing identified seven of the eight sequenced donors as HCMV-seropositive and one as seronegative.

This clonotype was obtained from a young woman in good health. The sequenced sample consisted of CD4+ T cells sorted from blood. This chain uses TRBV7-9 with TRBJ2-1; no definite D call. The CDR3 is CASVTGLWYNEQFF. DNA for the CDR3: TGTGCCAGTGTGACGGGTCTTTGGTACAATGAGCAGTTCTTC.